These T cell receptor beta chains were read from a single sample in a study of CXCR3-negative and CXCR3-positive naive CD8 T cells. TCRdb reanalyzed the 5' RACE reads and collapses them to one entry per CDR3 protein, without DNA. The sample shows under 150,000 distinct CDR3 sequences, and about 0.3% sits with its ten largest clones. The specimen was naive CXCR3+ CD8+ T cells from blood. These TCRs come from a human donor in good health. Some clones in this sample may be carry-over from other donors' samples. Each CDR3 is given with its conserved first and last residue. The order of the fields is J gene, V gene, CDR3 protein.

TRBJ1-5 | TRBV14 | CASSQAGAALEPQHF
TRBJ2-7 | TRBV19 | CASSPGTSGTYEQYF
TRBJ1-2 | TRBV29-1 | CSVEVAGHYGYTF
TRBJ2-1 | TRBV7-3 | CASSWGSGNEQFF
TRBJ2-7 | TRBV29-1 | CSVTGMLGEQYF
TRBJ2-3 | TRBV15 | CATSREGGGLGDTQYF
TRBJ2-5 | TRBV7-2 | CASSAQGGYETQYF
TRBJ2-2 | TRBV7-6 | CASSLAGGGHGELFF
TRBJ2-2 | TRBV28 | CASSREWGANTGELFF
TRBJ2-2 | TRBV29-1 | CSVVAGSNTGELFF
TRBJ2-1 | TRBV29-1 | CSVLTSGDLKGSSYNEQFF
TRBJ2-1 | TRBV12-3/TRBV12-4 | CASSPPSLIGTDYNEQFF
TRBJ2-7 | TRBV7-9 | CASSLAPSASYEQYF
TRBJ2-2 | TRBV5-5 | CASSTPSGMNTGELFF
TRBJ2-5 | TRBV4-1 | CASSQGVGGGAAETQYF
TRBJ1-1 | TRBV7-9 | CASSTSRGDLKGSTEAFF
TRBJ2-7 | TRBV12-3/TRBV12-4 | CASSFTPGEKPYEQYF
TRBJ2-7 | TRBV20-1 | CSATPPRTEWEGSEQYF
TRBJ2-2 | TRBV11-2 | CASSKTGTLNTGELFF
TRBJ2-1 | TRBV12-3/TRBV12-4 | CASRDSSSYNEQFF
TRBJ2-7 | TRBV29-1 | CSVGGMRYEQYF
TRBJ2-7 | TRBV7-2 | CASSFNPGAYEQYF
TRBJ2-1 | TRBV12-3/TRBV12-4 | CASSFYPDSYNEQFF
TRBJ2-1 | TRBV28 | CASRAGAAHNEQFF
TRBJ2-7 | TRBV29-1 | CSVLTKAYEQYF
TRBJ2-3 | TRBV7-2 | CASSLVQLAVDTQYF
TRBJ1-4 | TRBV6-6 | CASSSMGQTIVTNEKLFF
TRBJ2-5 | TRBV28 | CASSFYTSGEETQYF
TRBJ2-3 | TRBV7-3 | CASSYTRGGPDTQYF
TRBJ2-1 | TRBV14 | CASSQDLGESSYNEQFF
TRBJ2-1 | TRBV6-5 | CASSPPGQDNEQFF
TRBJ2-7 | TRBV4-1 | CASSQDRGPGWEQYF
TRBJ1-5 | TRBV12-3/TRBV12-4 | CASSLEAYSNQPQHF